Each of the 15 T cell receptor beta chains below was sequenced from the same sample in a study of shared clonotypes between healthy human individuals. Clones were sequenced by immunoSEQ multiplex PCR, and TCRdb holds only the in-frame ones, with some missing. The table records over 1.4 million clones, roughly 95% of them present only once. Input material: naive CD4+ T cells sorted from blood. Subset noted: CD45RA+ positively selected. These receptors came from a man younger than 45 in good health.

The V and J genes are TRBV7-8 and TRBJ1-2; no reliable D call. The germline CDR1 and CDR2 sequences are SGHVS and FQNEAQ. CDR3 length: 12 amino acids. V was pared by 3 bases and J by 1 base, with 3 bases between. The CDR3 region is CASSLNNYGYTF. Written as DNA, the CDR3 is TGTGCCAGCAGCTTGAATAACTATGGCTACACCTTC.

This clone was observed a single time. V is TRBV10-3 and J is TRBJ2-7; 9 bases are shared with TRBD2. J lost 7 bases, V lost 5 bases, and 6 bases had no gene match. Germline lookup yields CDR1 ENHRY and CDR2 SYGVKD. The CDR3 consists of 13 residues. CDR3 region: CAISLAGAQEQYF. Here the CDR3 DNA reads TGTGCCATCAGTTTAGCGGGAGCGCAGGAGCAGTACTTC.

The chain joins TRBV2 to TRBJ2-1; 8 nucleotides line up with TRBD2. Losses at the gene ends were 3 bases for V and 3 bases for J; bases not matched to a gene: 10. Germline CDR1 SNHLY, CDR2 FYNNEI. CDR3 length: 17 amino acids. CDR3 residues: CASSEEVAGRNYNEQFF. The CDR3 nucleotides are TGTGCCAGCAGTGAGGAAGTAGCGGGGAGGAACTACAATGAGCAGTTCTTC.

V and J are TRBV2 and TRBJ2-7; TRBD2 agrees at 11 bases. Trimming at V came to 6 bases and at J to 2 bases, leaving 3 bases not matched to a gene. Germline loops: CDR1 SNHLY, CDR2 FYNNEI. The CDR3 is made up of 14 amino acids. DNA for the CDR3: TGTGCCAGCAGATTAGCGGGAGGGCCCTACGAGCAGTACTTC. It yields the protein CASRLAGGPYEQYF.

To note about this clone: This same CDR3 is encoded by further DNA sequences in the sample. The V gene is TRBV18, the J gene TRBJ2-2; D gene unclear. V dropped 1 base and J dropped 0 bases, with 9 bases sitting between them. The CDR3 runs to 16 residues. Germline loops: CDR1 KGHSH, CDR2 LQKENI. The CDR3 spells CASSPLGQPNTGELFF. The CDR3 nucleotides are TGTGCCAGCTCACCACTCGGGCAGCCGAACACCGGGGAGCTGTTTTTT. Combining the CDR3 with reference TRBV18 and TRBJ2-2 gives the whole variable domain NAGVMQNPRHLVRRRGQEARLRCSPMKGHSHVYWYRQLPEEGLKFMVYLQKENIIDESGMPKERFSAEFPKEGPSILRIQQVVRGDSAAYFCASSPLGQPNTGELFFGEGSRLTVL.

This chain links TRBV28 with TRBJ2-3; D unresolved. Germline CDR1 MDHEN, CDR2 SYDVKM. This CDR3 is built from 13 residues. Trimming took 8 bases from V and 4 from J, leaving 13 bases between them. The CDR3 spells CASSFGGSDTQYF. The CDR3 coding sequence is TGTGCCAGCTCATTTGGCGGCTCAGATACGCAGTATTTT. The complete variable domain, with remaining parts taken from reference TRBV28 and TRBJ2-3, reads DVKVTQSSRYLVKRTGEKVFLECVQDMDHENMFWYRQDPGLGLRLIYFSYDVKMKEKGDIPEGYSVSREKKERFSLILESASTNQTSMYLCASSFGGSDTQYFGPGTRLTVL.

This clone was detected only once. The chain combines TRBV18 with TRBJ2-5; weak D call: TRBD2 (6 bases). V was trimmed by 5 bases and J by 1 base, leaving 11 bases between them. The V gene's germline CDR1 is KGHSH and CDR2 LQKENI. The CDR3 extends over 14 amino acids. The CDR3 spells CASSGAGIQETQYF. CDR3 in DNA: TGTGCCAGCTCAGGCGCGGGAATCCAAGAGACCCAGTACTTC.

V and J are TRBV27 and TRBJ2-6; D assignment may be TRBD1 or TRBD2 (6 bases each). The V and J ends lost 5 bases and 0 bases respectively, with 20 bases between them. In germline, CDR1 is MNHEY, CDR2 SMNVEV (reference sequence). CDR3 size: 19 residues. CDR3: CASSPKGGKLLSGANVLTF. The CDR3 DNA follows: TGTGCCAGCAGTCCGAAAGGGGGGAAGCTTCTCTCTGGGGCCAACGTCCTGACTTTC.

V and J are TRBV5-6 and TRBJ2-7, with 7 nucleotides matching TRBD2. From germline, CDR1 is SGHDT and CDR2 YYEEEE. This CDR3 has 14 amino acids. The V gene end was trimmed by 2 bases and the J gene end by 3 bases; junction bases not matched to a gene: 5. The CDR3 loop reads CASSFAAGIYEQYF. The CDR3 nucleotides are TGTGCCAGCAGCTTTGCAGCGGGGATCTACGAGCAGTACTTC.

The V and J genes are TRBV30 and TRBJ2-7; 11 bases map to TRBD2. Looked up from germline, CDR1 is GTSNPN and CDR2 is SVGIG (reference sequence). V lost 1 base, J lost 3 bases, and 2 bases stayed unmatched. CDR3 length equals 14 residues. CDR3 sequence (DNA): TGTGCCTGGAGTGACGGGACTAGCGGCTACGAGCAGTACTTC. It is translated as CAWSDGTSGYEQYF.

This clone occurred once. The chain has TRBV13 and TRBJ1-2; D is undetermined. The CDR3 extends over 12 amino acids. Trimming cost V 3 bases and J 3 bases, with 5 bases left between them. Germline-derived CDR1 and CDR2 are PRHDT and FYEKMQ (reference sequence). For the CDR3, the DNA is TGTGCCAGCAGCTTGGCGGACTATGGCTACACCTTC. As protein: CASSLADYGYTF.

The chain employs TRBV6-1 and TRBJ2-1, with 9 positions matching TRBD2. Germline V gene lookup returns CDR1 MNHNS and CDR2 SASEGT. The CDR3 runs 15 residues. V shed 5 bases and J 4 bases; nucleotides not matched to a gene: 6. The CDR3 DNA sequence: TGTGCCAGCAGTTGGACTAGCGCGGGTTACAATGAGCAGTTCTTC. Translating gives CASSWTSAGYNEQFF.

V is TRBV4-2 and J is TRBJ1-5; TRBD1 might be the D (6 bases). The V end was cut by 0 bases, the J end by 7 bases, with 13 bases between. The V gene's germline CDR1 is LGHNA and CDR2 YNFKEQ. This CDR3 has 15 amino acids. Written as DNA, the CDR3 is TGTGCCAGCAGCCAAGATCGCCAGGGACAACAGCCCCAGCATTTT. This codes for CASSQDRQGQQPQHF.

The V and J genes are TRBV29-1 and TRBJ2-3; D ambiguous. Trimming stripped 1 base from V and 2 bases from J, with 10 bases between. There are 14 residues in the CDR3. Germline values: CDR1 SQVTM, CDR2 ANQGSEA. The CDR3, as DNA: TGCAGCGTTGAAGTATTTAGGCTCACAGATACGCAGTATTTT. This sequence encodes CSVEVFRLTDTQYF.

This clone appeared once. The V gene is TRBV9, the J gene TRBJ2-2, with 8 bases fitting TRBD1. The J segment lost 0 bases and the V segment lost 3 bases, leaving 1 base of the junction unmatched. Germline CDR1 is SGDLS and CDR2 is YYNGEE. The CDR3 length is 15 residues. As DNA, the CDR3 is TGTGCCAGCAGCGGGACAGGGACGAACACCGGGGAGCTGTTTTTT. Translating gives CASSGTGTNTGELFF.